The 20 T cell receptor beta chains below all came from one sample that was sequenced in a study of blood T cell repertoires in COVID-19. Only in-frame clones appear in the TCRdb table, and some are missing; sequencing was by immunoSEQ multiplex PCR. The sample has approximately 350,000 clones, 87% seen once. The sample was peripheral blood. The receptors were gathered from a woman between 50 and 59 years old with COVID-19, enrolled during active disease.

The chain recombines TRBV6-1 with TRBJ2-1; a possible D gene is TRBD1 (5 bases). CDR1 and CDR2 from the germline V gene are MNHNS and SASEGT. Trimming took off 4 bases at V and 0 bases at J, with 13 bases between the two ends. The CDR3 is 16 amino acids. CDR3 sequence reads: CASSVTRVVSYNEQFF. CDR3 bases: TGTGCCAGCAGTGTAACCAGGGTGGTCTCCTACAATGAGCAGTTCTTC.

CDR3 DNA sequence: TGTGCCAGTAGTAAGGCTAGCGGGAGGCGGCGGCGGGATACGCAGTATTTT. It translates to CASSKASGRRRRDTQYF. The chain joins TRBV19 to TRBJ2-3; TRBD2 aligns across 11 bases. This CDR3 is 17 amino acids long. The V and J ends lost 4 bases and 6 bases, in that order; junction bases with no gene match: 12. Germline CDR1 LNHDA, CDR2 SQIVND (reference sequence).

The J gene is TRBJ1-6, the V gene TRBV18; D is unclear. The ends were cut back, 4 bases at V and 4 bases at J, with 5 bases in the middle. CDR1 is KGHSH, CDR2 LQKENI, per germline. The CDR3 has 13 residues. Written as DNA, the CDR3 is TGTGCCAGCTCACGAGATTATAATTCACCCCTCCACTTT. Protein product: CASSRDYNSPLHF. The whole variable domain, filled in from reference TRBV18 and TRBJ1-6, reads NAGVMQNPRHLVRRRGQEARLRCSPMKGHSHVYWYRQLPEEGLKFMVYLQKENIIDESGMPKERFSAEFPKEGPSILRIQQVVRGDSAAYFCASSRDYNSPLHFGNGTRLTVT.

The V call is TRBV19, the J call TRBJ2-2, with 12 nucleotides matching TRBD1. The CDR3 sequence is 16 residues long. The junction had 5 bases not matched to a gene; V was cut back by 4 bases and J by 5 bases. Germline V gene sequence: CDR1 LNHDA, CDR2 SQIVND (reference sequence). CDR3 loop: CASSTPGQGATGELFF. The CDR3 DNA follows: TGTGCCAGTAGTACTCCGGGACAGGGGGCGACCGGGGAGCTGTTTTTT.

This sequence joins TRBV9 and TRBJ2-1, with 10 nucleotides matching TRBD2. Trimming at V came to 1 base and at J to 11 bases, leaving 6 bases not matched to a gene. CDR1 SGDLS and CDR2 YYNGEE come from the germline V gene. The CDR3 is 14 amino acids. Here the CDR3 reads CASSVTSGNGKQFF. The DNA for the CDR3 is TGTGCCAGCAGCGTAACTAGCGGGAACGGTAAGCAGTTCTTC.

This sequence joins TRBV12-5 and TRBJ1-3, with TRBD1 matching over 7 bases. V gave up 8 bases and J gave up 2 bases; unmatched junction bases: 0. The CDR3 runs to 12 residues. CDR1 and CDR2 from the germline V gene are LGHNT and FRNRAP. CDR3 nucleotide sequence: TGTGCTAGTACAGGGGCTGGAAACACCATATATTTT. It specifies CASTGAGNTIYF.

The chain has TRBV9 and TRBJ2-1; TRBD2 aligns across 12 bases. The CDR3 runs to 16 residues. V was clipped by 0 bases and J by 9 bases; unmatched bases: 7. Germline assignment: CDR1 SGDLS and CDR2 YYNGEE. The CDR3 nucleotides are TGTGCCAGCAGCGTAGCCCTAGCGGGAGGGGTCCGTGAGCAGTTCTTC. Amino acids: CASSVALAGGVREQFF.

The V gene is TRBV6-5, the J gene TRBJ1-2, with D perhaps matching TRBD1 (6 bases). Trimming shortened V by 0 bases and J by 3 bases, and 8 bases separated the two germline ends. This CDR3 has 14 residues. Germline CDR1 reads MNHEY; CDR2 reads SVGAGI. CDR3 DNA sequence: TGTGCCAGCAGTTACTCTACAGGGCACTATGGCTACACCTTC. This codes for CASSYSTGHYGYTF.

This clone was recorded a few times. In DNA, the CDR3 is TGTGCCAGCAGCGCCTTCCTTGGAGGGGAGCAGTACTTC. It encodes CASSAFLGGEQYF. V is TRBV9 and J is TRBJ2-7; possibly TRBD2 for D (6 bases). This CDR3 region has 13 residues. Trimming removed 3 bases from V and 7 bases from J, with 14 bases in between. Germline V CDR1 and CDR2: SGDLS, YYNGEE.

The chain recombines TRBV27 with TRBJ2-3; TRBD2 matches 8 bases. The junction had 7 bases not matched to a gene; V was cut back by 6 bases and J by 5 bases. CDR1 and CDR2 from the germline V gene are MNHEY and SMNVEV (reference sequence). The CDR3 is 14 residues long. The CDR3 spells CASSLGLAIDTQYF. CDR3 bases: TGTGCCAGCAGCCTCGGACTAGCTATAGATACGCAGTATTTT.

This chain links TRBV14 with TRBJ2-3; 11 bases map to TRBD1. The CDR3 covers 16 residues. Germline CDR1 and CDR2: SGHDN and FVKESK. V trimming: 3 bases; J trimming: 4 bases; junction bases outside the gene matches: 6. CDR3 residues: CASSQIGQGAADTQYF. In DNA form, the CDR3 reads TGTGCCAGCAGCCAGATCGGACAGGGGGCCGCAGATACGCAGTATTTT.

CDR3: CASSLPRTGRGPNQPQHF. CDR3 DNA sequence: TGTGCCAGCAGTTTACCCCGGACAGGGAGGGGACCCAATCAGCCCCAGCATTTT. The chain combines TRBV27 with TRBJ1-5; 8 nucleotides line up with TRBD1. The ends lost 2 bases at V and 3 bases at J; junction bases unmatched: 12. Germline loops: CDR1 MNHEY, CDR2 SMNVEV (reference sequence). CDR3 size: 18 residues.

The V and J genes are TRBV9 and TRBJ2-7, with 7 bases lining up with TRBD1. The CDR3 covers 14 residues. Germline V CDR1 and CDR2: SGDLS, YYNGEE. Unmatched junction bases numbered 6, after V lost 3 bases and J lost 3 bases. This chain's CDR3 is CASSGYRGDYEQYF. DNA of the CDR3: TGTGCCAGCAGCGGGTACAGGGGCGACTACGAGCAGTACTTC.

CDR3: CASSQDGIYHEQFF. CDR3 nucleotides: TGCGCCAGCAGCCAAGACGGTATTTACCATGAGCAGTTCTTC. The rearrangement links TRBV4-3 to TRBJ2-1, with D unresolved. The CDR3 runs 14 residues. V lost 0 bases, J lost 8 bases, and 11 bases lay in between. CDR1 and CDR2 from the germline V gene are LGHNA and YSLEER.

The V gene is TRBV16, the J gene TRBJ2-7, with TRBD2 matching over 14 bases. The trim removed 2 bases at V and 9 bases at J, leaving 6 bases unmatched. Germline CDR1 and CDR2: KGHSY and FQNENV. CDR3 length: 15 residues. Here the CDR3 DNA reads TGTGCCAGCAGCCAAGCGGGACTAGCGGGAGTTACGCAGTACTTC. Its translation is CASSQAGLAGVTQYF.

The CDR3 loop reads CASSYSEGLETQYF. CDR3 nucleotides: TGTGCCAGCAGTTACTCTGAGGGCCTGGAGACCCAGTACTTC. J is TRBJ2-5 and V is TRBV6-5, with D perhaps matching TRBD2 (5 bases). The CDR3 runs to 14 residues. V lost 0 bases and J lost 5, with 10 bases in between. CDR1 and CDR2 from the germline V gene are MNHEY and SVGAGI.

Written as DNA, the CDR3 is TGTGCCACCGCGACAGGGGGCCGAACAGATACGCAGTATTTT. Its translation: CATATGGRTDTQYF. V usage is TRBV28 and J usage is TRBJ2-3; 10 positions match TRBD1. The germline CDR1 and CDR2 sequences are MDHEN and SYDVKM. This CDR3 comprises 14 residues. The ends lost 10 bases at V and 3 bases at J; junction bases unmatched: 7.

The chain joins TRBV6-5 to TRBJ1-2, with D tentatively TRBD1 (5 bases). The V and J ends lost 4 bases and 2 bases respectively, with 8 bases between them. The CDR3 has 13 amino acids. Germline assignment: CDR1 MNHEY and CDR2 SVGAGI. The DNA for the CDR3 is TGTGCCAGCAGTTCACCAGGGAACTATGGCTACACCTTC. It translates to CASSSPGNYGYTF.

The chain couples TRBV11-1 to TRBJ1-6; D not certain. The CDR3 length is 15 residues. Germline values: CDR1 SGHAT, CDR2 FQDESV (reference sequence). Trimming left V 1 base short and J 7 bases short, with 11 bases between. The CDR3 sequence: CASSLGETYNSPLHF. The CDR3 DNA follows: TGTGCCAGCAGCTTAGGGGAGACGTACAATTCACCCCTCCACTTT.

V and J are TRBV7-9 and TRBJ2-2; weak D call: TRBD1 (5 bases). The germline V gene has CDR1 SEHNR and CDR2 FQNEAQ (reference sequence). Deletions cut 8 bases from V and 5 bases from J, with 9 bases between. The CDR3 covers 12 residues. The CDR3 DNA reads as TGTGCCAGCGACAGAGAAACCGGGGAGCTGTTTTTT. This translates into CASDRETGELFF.